The 2 T cell receptor beta chains listed next were all sequenced from one sample in a study of blood T cell repertoires in COVID-19. Data came from immunoSEQ multiplex PCR; TCRdb stores just in-frame clones and leaves some out. The data contain more than 70,000 clones, about 93% of them seen just once; the ten biggest clones take up 0.65% to 0.9%. The sample was peripheral blood. The origin of the receptors is a woman over 75 with acute or convalescent COVID-19.

This clone was recorded only once. The CDR3 protein is CASSYLKGASNQPQHF. CDR3 nucleotides: TGTGCCAGCAGTTACCTGAAGGGGGCTAGCAATCAGCCCCAGCATTTT. This chain links TRBV6-5 with TRBJ1-5; 7 bases line up with TRBD1. Germline assignment: CDR1 MNHEY and CDR2 SVGAGI. V dropped 2 bases and J dropped 0; count of bases not matched to a gene: 4. The CDR3 has 16 residues.

This chain links TRBV12-3 or TRBV12-4 with TRBJ1-3; possible D gene TRBD1, 5 bases. Trimming pared 6 bases from V and 4 bases from J, leaving 10 bases between. The CDR3 sequence is 13 residues long. CDR3 in amino acids: CASRVGGGNTIYF. In nucleotides, the CDR3 is TGTGCCAGCAGGGTGGGGGGAGGAAACACCATATATTTT.